Detailed here is one T cell receptor (beta chain). Its antigen is unidentified. Template switching, a step in the protocol, added a universal primer site, and cDNA carried unique molecular identifiers. One entry per CDR3 protein, called by TCRdb with MiXCR from the 5' RACE reads. The sample records 200,000 to 300,000 distinct CDR3 sequences, roughly 10% being singletons. These data belong to a study of identical twins. Germline values: CDR1 SGHTA, CDR2 FQGNSA. V trimming: 5 bases; J trimming: 7 bases; junction bases outside the gene matches: 10. This CDR3 region has 15 residues. Study-wide results and caveats: Twins showed weaker excess sharing in their beta out-of-frame sequences. Conclusions were based on cross-sectional statistical analysis, without following the same donors.

This receptor was taken from a man between 45 and 60 years old in good health. The V and J genes are TRBV7-2 and TRBJ2-1; TRBD1 agrees at 8 bases. The sample consisted of memory T cells sorted from blood. The CDR3 DNA reads TGTGCCAGCAGCCGGTCAGGGGGCCTCGGGAATGAGCAGTTCTTC. It encodes CASSRSGGLGNEQFF.